One sample yielded the 5 T cell receptor beta chains listed below, sequenced in a study of blood T cell repertoires in COVID-19. Assay used: immunoSEQ multiplex PCR; TCRdb lists only in-frame clones, some missing. The table has tens of thousands of clones, around 81% seen once. The sequenced sample was peripheral blood. Every receptor here comes from a human donor in a cohort sampled during active COVID-19.

V is TRBV7-6 and J is TRBJ1-6; D call uncertain. Germline V lookup: CDR1 SGHVS, CDR2 FNYEAQ. There are 13 residues in the CDR3. Between the trimmed V and J ends, which lost 1 base and 8 bases, there was a span of 6 bases. CDR3 sequence: CASSLVADSPLHF. For the CDR3, the DNA is TGTGCCAGCAGCTTAGTCGCGGATTCACCCCTCCACTTT.

The CDR3: CASSMRWRGSYNEQFF. The CDR3, as DNA: TGTGCCAGTAGTATGCGGTGGCGGGGCTCCTACAATGAGCAGTTCTTC. The chain couples TRBV19 to TRBJ2-1; maybe TRBD2 (6 bases). Germline lookup yields CDR1 LNHDA and CDR2 SQIVND (reference sequence). With 3 bases removed from V and 0 bases from J, the gap between germline ends came to 12 bases. This CDR3 region has 16 residues.

This clone is a singleton in its sample. V gene TRBV27 combines with J gene TRBJ2-7, with D tentatively TRBD1 (6 bases). Germline loops: CDR1 MNHEY, CDR2 SMNVEV (reference sequence). The CDR3 consists of 15 residues. V lost 5 bases, J lost 2 bases, and 16 bases lay in between. The DNA of the CDR3 is TGTGCCAGCAGTCCTCGCAGGGGATCCACCTACGAGCAGTACTTC. Translated, it gives CASSPRRGSTYEQYF.

The CDR3 sequence: CASSSQGRGEQYF. The CDR3 nucleotides read TGTGCCAGCAGTTCCCAGGGCAGGGGGGAGCAGTACTTC. V is TRBV27 and J is TRBJ2-7; 7 bases map to TRBD1. The V gene end was trimmed by 4 bases and the J gene end by 7 bases; junction bases not matched to a gene: 7. CDR1 MNHEY and CDR2 SMNVEV come from the germline V gene (reference sequence). CDR3 length equals 13 residues.

The genes are TRBV5-6 and TRBJ2-5, with 10 bases identical to TRBD1. CDR1 SGHDT and CDR2 YYEEEE come from the germline V gene. The V and J ends lost 2 bases and 4 bases, in that order; junction bases with no gene match: 14. This CDR3 contains 18 residues. The CDR3 DNA follows: TGTGCCAGCAGCTTCGGGACAGGGGCCGCGTATTTACGAGAGACCCAGTACTTC. It yields the protein CASSFGTGAAYLRETQYF.